The 16 T cell receptor beta chains reported below all come from one sample, sequenced in a study of T cell responses to AZD1222 COVID-19 vaccine. The assay was immunoSEQ multiplex PCR, and TCRdb's table has in-frame clones only and misses some. In the table there are 110,000 to 150,000 clones, about 91% of which are singletons. The sample here was peripheral blood, taken on day 0 of AZD1222 vaccination. These receptors were collected from an adult in good health.

This chain joins TRBV7-6 and TRBJ1-1, with D maybe TRBD1 (6 bases). V shed 3 bases and J shed 1 base, with 21 bases lying between them. The CDR3 extends over 18 amino acids. CDR1 SGHVS and CDR2 FNYEAQ come from the germline V gene. CDR3 sequence: CASSFRGGLRIGNTEAFF. CDR3 DNA sequence: TGTGCCAGCAGCTTTAGAGGGGGATTACGGATCGGGAACACTGAAGCTTTCTTT.

The chain carries TRBV27 and TRBJ2-7, with 9 bases lining up with TRBD2. The ends lost 6 bases at V and 3 bases at J; junction bases unmatched: 6. CDR1 and CDR2 from the germline V gene are MNHEY and SMNVEV (reference sequence). CDR3 length: 14 residues. CDR3 sequence: CASRDLTSGYEQYF. In DNA, the CDR3 is TGTGCCAGCAGGGATCTGACTAGCGGCTACGAGCAGTACTTC.

This sequence joins TRBV7-2 and TRBJ2-7, with no clear D. The V end was cut by 1 base, the J end by 3 bases, with 16 bases between. Germline V CDR1 and CDR2: SGHTA, FQGNSA. The CDR3 spans 16 residues. DNA for the CDR3: TGTGCCAGCAGCTTAGATCTGAAACTTAGAATCTACGAGCAGTACTTC. It encodes CASSLDLKLRIYEQYF.

This sequence joins TRBV5-1 and TRBJ2-5; TRBD2 aligns across 13 bases. The V gene's germline CDR1 is SGHRS and CDR2 YFSETQ. The V gene end was trimmed by 4 bases and the J gene end by 5 bases; junction bases not matched to a gene: 11. The CDR3 spans 17 residues. CDR3 coding DNA: TGCGCCAGCAGCCCGGGACTAGCGGGACGTGATGGGGAGACCCAGTACTTC. Protein sequence: CASSPGLAGRDGETQYF.

V usage is TRBV9 and J usage is TRBJ1-6; 7 bases map to TRBD1. Germline V lookup: CDR1 SGDLS, CDR2 YYNGEE. CDR3 length: 13 residues. V gave up 4 bases and J gave up 11 bases; unmatched junction bases: 6. CDR3 coding DNA: TGTGCCAGCAGCTCCCGGACAGGCACACCCCTCCACTTT. Encoded protein: CASSSRTGTPLHF.

The chain employs TRBV25-1 and TRBJ1-6; 7 bases match TRBD1. This CDR3 comprises 16 residues. The V segment lost 3 bases and the J segment 7 bases; nucleotides outside the gene matches: 9. Germline-derived CDR1 and CDR2 are MGHDK and SYGVNS. CDR3 sequence reads: CASSDLPTGKNSPLHF. The CDR3 DNA sequence: TGTGCCAGCAGTGACCTTCCGACAGGGAAAAATTCACCCCTCCACTTT.

The chain has TRBV4-3 and TRBJ2-7; 8 bases map to TRBD1. The CDR3 runs to 15 residues. CDR1 and CDR2 from the germline V gene are LGHNA and YSLEER. The V and J ends lost 1 base and 4 bases, in that order; junction bases with no gene match: 6. The chain's CDR3 is CASSQAGTGEYEQYF. The CDR3 DNA reads as TGCGCCAGCAGCCAAGCCGGGACAGGAGAATACGAGCAGTACTTC.

The chain combines TRBV4-2 with TRBJ1-5; possible D gene TRBD1, 5 bases. V was pared by 0 bases and J by 2 bases, with 11 bases between. Germline CDR1 and CDR2: LGHNA and YNFKEQ. The CDR3 totals 16 residues. The CDR3 DNA is TGTGCCAGCAGCCAAGATCCTGGGACCGGCAATCAGCCCCAGCATTTT. Protein product: CASSQDPGTGNQPQHF.

The V gene is TRBV30, the J gene TRBJ1-3; D perhaps matches TRBD1 (6 bases). The V end was cut by 3 bases, the J end by 2 bases, with 8 bases between. Germline CDR1 and CDR2: GTSNPN and SVGIG (reference sequence). The CDR3 contains 13 residues. CDR3 protein: CAWRGTTGNTIYF. DNA for the CDR3: TGTGCCTGGAGGGGGACAACTGGAAACACCATATATTTT.

The V gene is TRBV30, the J gene TRBJ1-4; D is uncertain. This CDR3 has 14 amino acids. Germline CDR1 GTSNPN, CDR2 SVGIG (reference sequence). Trimming stripped 4 bases from V and 0 bases from J, with 9 bases between. The chain's CDR3 is CAWNWAATNEKLFF. Here the CDR3 DNA reads TGTGCCTGGAACTGGGCCGCAACTAATGAAAAACTGTTTTTT. Combining the CDR3 with reference TRBV30 and TRBJ1-4 gives the whole variable domain SQTIHQWPATLVQPVGSPLSLECTVEGTSNPNLYWYRQAAGRGLQLLFYSVGIGQISSEVPQNLSASRPQDRQFILSSKKLLLSDSGFYLCAWNWAATNEKLFFGSGTQLSVL.

The rearrangement joins TRBV11-3 to TRBJ2-2; 8 nucleotides align to TRBD1. J gave up 6 bases and V 6 bases, and 3 bases lay outside the gene matches. CDR3 length equals 13 residues. Per the germline V gene, CDR1 is SGHNT and CDR2 is YENEEA. CDR3 amino acids: CASRSQGAGELFF. The CDR3 DNA is TGTGCCAGCAGGTCACAGGGGGCCGGGGAGCTGTTTTTT.

As regards this clone: This CDR3 is also generated by other DNA sequences in the sample. The chain carries TRBV19 and TRBJ1-1; TRBD1 might be the D (5 bases). V lost 0 bases and J 3 bases, leaving 8 bases between the germline ends. Per germline, CDR1 LNHDA and CDR2 SQIVND (reference sequence). The CDR3 loop spans 14 amino acids. For the CDR3, the DNA is TGTGCCAGTAGTATAGATCGAGGGGACACTGAAGCTTTCTTT. It is translated as CASSIDRGDTEAFF.

J is TRBJ1-6 and V is TRBV30; possibly TRBD1 for D (5 bases). In germline, CDR1 is GTSNPN, CDR2 SVGIG (reference sequence). The CDR3 loop spans 14 amino acids. V was trimmed by 3 bases and J by 18 bases, leaving 24 bases between them. CDR3: CAWSAGPLDFSPHF. The CDR3 DNA sequence: TGTGCCTGGAGCGCGGGACCCCTAGATTTTTCCCCCCACTTT.

The rearrangement joins TRBV3-1 (or the pseudogene TRBV3-2) to TRBJ1-5; D is unresolved. This CDR3 has 15 amino acids. Germline V gene lookup returns CDR1 LGHDT and CDR2 YNNKEL (reference sequence). V was trimmed by 2 bases and J by 3 bases, leaving 11 bases between them. CDR3 sequence (DNA): TGTGCCAGCAGCCAATTATCGGGCCCCAATCAGCCCCAGCATTTT. It encodes CASSQLSGPNQPQHF.

CDR3 nucleotides: TGTGCCAGCAGTCCGCAGTCGGCAGGGCTCTATCAGCCCCAGCATTTT. It yields the protein CASSPQSAGLYQPQHF. This chain connects TRBV27 to TRBJ1-5; tentatively, D is TRBD1 (5 bases). The CDR3 length is 16 residues. V was clipped by 5 bases and J by 5 bases, with 19 bases between them. Germline V CDR1 and CDR2: MNHEY, SMNVEV (reference sequence).

This clone has only a few counts. V usage is TRBV5-5 and J usage is TRBJ1-2, with TRBD1 matching over 7 bases. After removal of 4 bases from V and 7 bases from J, the junction contained 13 bases not matched to a gene. Germline assignment: CDR1 SGHKS and CDR2 YYEKEE (reference sequence). The CDR3 has 15 amino acids. The CDR3 spells CASSIATGWRSGYTF. In nucleotides, the CDR3 is TGTGCCAGCAGCATAGCGACAGGGTGGAGGTCTGGCTACACCTTC.